One TCR beta chain is described in this entry. The antigen it binds to is not known. No base qualities exist here, and no much larger clone lies one base off it. V trim: 6 bases; J trim: 4 bases; unmatched bases: 3. From its cysteine to its phenylalanine, the CDR3 spans 13 amino acids. Solely the CDR3 DNA is kept, with 39 bases framed from the first base. CDR1 SNHLY and CDR2 FYNNEI were looked up in the germline V gene. TCRbeta CDR3 regions were amplified from extracted genomic DNA using the immunoSEQ Platform. The immunoSEQ assay combined multiplex PCR with high-throughput sequencing and a vendor bioinformatics pipeline. Per the original workflow: Non-productive sequences and CDR3s shorter than 4 amino acids were removed, and clonotype frequencies were recalculated per sample. In immunoSEQ Analyzer 2.0, a clonotype counted as shared when the CDR3 amino acid, V gene and J gene sequences were identical. To normalize repertoire overlap, the number of shared clonotypes was divided by the product of the two clone-set sizes and multiplied by 1000 to give arbitrary units. The clones in this table, taken by TCRdb from immuneACCESS, are in-frame only. Not every clone is retained; where verified, under half of the shortfall comes from an unresolved V gene, and the cause of the rest is unknown. V and J calls and clone size follow that table, whereas D and trimming were derived from the DNA. The sample contains 32,000 or so clones, 86% of them found a single time. The ten largest clonotypes hold under 3.5% of the sample.

After stimulus-free culture of CFSE-labeled PBMCs, the autoproliferating (CFSEdim) and non-proliferating (CFSEhi) T cell fractions were sequenced separately. In total, 5x10^7 CFSE-labeled PBMCs were cultured without stimulus for approximately seven days, after which replicate wells were pooled. PBMCs were labeled with 0.5 to 0.65 uM CFSE and cultured in serum-free AIM-V medium without exogenous stimuli. PBMCs were isolated by Ficoll density gradient centrifugation and cryopreserved before use. Using a FACSAria III, live 7-AAD-negative cells were sorted, then washed with PBS and stored frozen at -80 degrees C as dry pellets. The source of the sample is a study of memory B cells and T cells in multiple sclerosis (dated 2018 in TCRdb). Broadly, across the study: The study compared TCR beta repertoires of autoproliferating peripheral T cells with brain lesion-infiltrating T cells in multiple sclerosis patients. TCR sequencing involved a couple of multiple sclerosis patients from whom brain lesions at autopsy or brain-infiltrating cells from biopsy were available.

What the authors observed across the whole study: Clone-set sizes varied between compartments, which affected the numbers of shared clonotypes and made normalization necessary.

Recombination linked TRBV2 to TRBJ1-5, with 7 central nucleotides matching TRBD1. The sequencing sample was made of PBMCs from blood kept in culture. The sequence was obtained from a human donor with multiple sclerosis. In nucleotides, the sequence is TGTGCCAGCAGCGCACAGGGGAATCAGCCCCAGCATTTT. It codes for CASSAQGNQPQHF.